A selection of T cell receptor beta chains follows, all from one sample in a study of T-cell memory formation after mild COVID-19. From the 5' RACE reads, TCRdb called clonotypes with MiXCR, one entry per CDR3 protein. The sample holds about 350,000 distinct CDR3 sequences; roughly an eighth are singletons and the top ten take about 24%. Sequencing input: PBMCs or a T cell subset sorted from them (not recorded which). The receptors originated from a man between 18 and 35 years old who had mild COVID-19 (a few samples of this study predate the infection). Cell type and time point are not known. CDR3s include the opening cysteine and the closing phenylalanine or tryptophan. D genes are given only for firm matches. Some rows mark clone size as missing; the rest say once, few, many or name a class of expanded clone.

size: NA; V: TRBV10-3; J: TRBJ1-5; D: NA; DNA: TGTGCCATCAAACAGGGTTTAGAAAGCAATCAGCCCCAGCATTTT; CDR3: CAIKQGLESNQPQHF
size: few; V: TRBV19; J: TRBJ1-1; D: NA; DNA: TGTGCCAGTTGCGGTCGGGGGGCAAGGAACACTGAAGCTTTCTTT; CDR3: CASCGRGARNTEAFF
size: many; V: TRBV7-9; J: TRBJ2-1; D: NA; DNA: TGTGCCAGCAGCTTAGAGTACGATGAGCAGTTCTTC; CDR3: CASSLEYDEQFF
size: NA; V: TRBV29-1; J: TRBJ2-5; D: NA; DNA: TGCAGCGTTACCCCCCCAGGGACCCCAGAGACCCAGTACTTC; CDR3: CSVTPPGTPETQYF
size: NA; V: TRBV3-1; J: TRBJ2-4; D: TRBD2; DNA: TGTGCCAGCAGCCCCTCCGATGGTAGCGGGGGGGCCGGGTACATTCAGTACTTC; CDR3: CASSPSDGSGGAGYIQYF
size: few; V: TRBV27; J: TRBJ1-2; D: NA; DNA: TGTGCCAGCAGTTTTGGGGGAACTAACTATGGCTACACCTTC; CDR3: CASSFGGTNYGYTF
size: NA; V: TRBV29-1; J: TRBJ2-3; D: NA; DNA: TGCAGCACAGGAACAGGGTCGGTTACAGATACGCAGTATTTT; CDR3: CSTGTGSVTDTQYF
size: few; V: TRBV6-6; J: TRBJ2-4; D: NA; DNA: TGTGCCATAGAACGAGGGAACATTCAGTACTTC; CDR3: CAIERGNIQYF
size: NA; V: TRBV4-3; J: TRBJ2-7; D: TRBD1; DNA: TGCGCCAGCAGCCTACACTACAGGGGGGAAGGCGAGCAGTACTTC; CDR3: CASSLHYRGEGEQYF
size: many; V: TRBV12-3/TRBV12-4; J: TRBJ2-5; D: TRBD2; DNA: TGTGCCAGCAGGTCTAGCGGGGGAAGTGAGACCCAGTACTTC; CDR3: CASRSSGGSETQYF
size: few; V: TRBV19; J: TRBJ1-2; D: TRBD1; DNA: TGTGCCAGTAGTCCCTGGCAGGGGGGCTATGGCTACACCTTC; CDR3: CASSPWQGGYGYTF
size: NA; V: TRBV29-1; J: TRBJ2-7; D: NA; DNA: TGCAGCGCCCGTGGGGACACCTACGAGCAGTACTTC; CDR3: CSARGDTYEQYF
size: few; V: TRBV7-8; J: TRBJ2-3; D: NA; DNA: TGTGCCAGCAGCTTCGGGGGGACAGCTAGCACAGATACGCAGTATTTT; CDR3: CASSFGGTASTDTQYF
size: NA; V: TRBV19; J: TRBJ1-3; D: NA; DNA: TGTGCCAGTAGTATAAGCCCCGACAGCTACCTTGGAAACACCATATATTTT; CDR3: CASSISPDSYLGNTIYF
size: NA; V: TRBV24-1; J: TRBJ2-3; D: TRBD2; DNA: TGTGCCACCAGCCACCCCGCGCTAGCGGGGGCTAGCACAGATACGCAGTATTTT; CDR3: CATSHPALAGASTDTQYF
size: many; V: TRBV28; J: TRBJ1-5; D: TRBD1; DNA: TGTGCCAGCAGCTCCCTTCGGACAGGGGTTGTTCAGCCCCAGCATTTT; CDR3: CASSSLRTGVVQPQHF
size: few; V: TRBV7-2; J: TRBJ2-3; D: TRBD2; DNA: TGTGCCAGCAGCTTAGCGGCTAGCGGGACTAGCACAGATACGCAGTATTTT; CDR3: CASSLAASGTSTDTQYF
size: many; V: TRBV20-1; J: TRBJ1-2; D: NA; DNA: TGCAGTGCTGACCCGGCCGGGGACTATGGCTACACCTTC; CDR3: CSADPAGDYGYTF
size: many; V: TRBV4-3; J: TRBJ2-3; D: NA; DNA: TGCGCCAGCAGCCAAGATCGGACAGATACGCAGTATTTT; CDR3: CASSQDRTDTQYF
size: NA; V: TRBV7-9; J: TRBJ1-2; D: TRBD1; DNA: TGTGCCAGCAGCCTCCCGACAGGGGACTATGGCTACACCTTC; CDR3: CASSLPTGDYGYTF
size: few; V: TRBV4-1; J: TRBJ2-1; D: TRBD2; DNA: TGCGCCAGCAGCCCGACTAGCGGCGGTGGCTATGAGCAGTTCTTC; CDR3: CASSPTSGGGYEQFF
size: few; V: TRBV7-9; J: TRBJ1-4; D: NA; DNA: TGTGCCAGCAGCTTAGGTACTCTGACGGGACCCCGGGAAGCAACTAATGAAAAACTGTTTTTT; CDR3: CASSLGTLTGPREATNEKLFF
size: NA; V: TRBV7-9; J: TRBJ1-2; D: TRBD1; DNA: TGTGCCAGCAGTCCCCCCAGGGGGCGAAACTATGGCTACACCTTC; CDR3: CASSPPRGRNYGYTF
size: NA; V: TRBV5-1; J: TRBJ2-3; D: NA; DNA: TGCGCCAGCAGCTTGGCCCAGGGTTGGGGCACAGATACGCAGTATTTT; CDR3: CASSLAQGWGTDTQYF
size: few; V: TRBV6-5; J: TRBJ2-1; D: NA; DNA: TGTGCCAGCAGTTACGGGGGCCTGAATGAGCAGTTCTTC; CDR3: CASSYGGLNEQFF
size: NA; V: TRBV6-5; J: TRBJ2-5; D: NA; DNA: TGTGCCAGCAGTTACGACGGTTTGAGGGGGGGATTGGAGACCCAGTACTTC; CDR3: CASSYDGLRGGLETQYF
size: few; V: TRBV2; J: TRBJ2-3; D: NA; DNA: TGTGCCAGCAGTGAAGCGAAGGGATTCACAGATACGCAGTATTTT; CDR3: CASSEAKGFTDTQYF
size: few; V: TRBV24-1; J: TRBJ2-1; D: NA; DNA: TGTGCCACAGAGGACAGCGGCATCAATGAGCAGTTCTTC; CDR3: CATEDSGINEQFF
size: few; V: TRBV6-1; J: TRBJ2-3; D: NA; DNA: TGTGCCAGCAGTGATCTAGCCAGGTTTAAGTATTTT; CDR3: CASSDLARFKYF
size: NA; V: TRBV7-9; J: TRBJ1-5; D: NA; DNA: TGTGCCAGCAGCTCCACCGGGGCCGCGATGGAGCCCCAGCATTTT; CDR3: CASSSTGAAMEPQHF
size: NA; V: TRBV10-3; J: TRBJ2-7; D: TRBD1; DNA: TGTGCCATCAGGCTGGGACAGGGGAACTACGAGCAGTACTTC; CDR3: CAIRLGQGNYEQYF
size: NA; V: TRBV27; J: TRBJ1-5; D: TRBD1; DNA: TGTGCCAGCAGTTACGGGACAGATAATCAGCCCCAGCATTTT; CDR3: CASSYGTDNQPQHF
size: NA; V: TRBV7-9; J: TRBJ2-1; D: NA; DNA: TGTGCCAGCAGCCGACATCGGTTGGGCAATGAGCAGTTCTTC; CDR3: CASSRHRLGNEQFF
size: few; V: TRBV29-1; J: TRBJ2-5; D: NA; DNA: TGCAGCGTTGAAGGTCCGGGAAAGACCCAGTACTTC; CDR3: CSVEGPGKTQYF
size: many; V: TRBV18; J: TRBJ2-3; D: NA; DNA: TGTGCCAGCTCACCGGTCGGGCAGGGCACAGATACGCAGTATTTT; CDR3: CASSPVGQGTDTQYF